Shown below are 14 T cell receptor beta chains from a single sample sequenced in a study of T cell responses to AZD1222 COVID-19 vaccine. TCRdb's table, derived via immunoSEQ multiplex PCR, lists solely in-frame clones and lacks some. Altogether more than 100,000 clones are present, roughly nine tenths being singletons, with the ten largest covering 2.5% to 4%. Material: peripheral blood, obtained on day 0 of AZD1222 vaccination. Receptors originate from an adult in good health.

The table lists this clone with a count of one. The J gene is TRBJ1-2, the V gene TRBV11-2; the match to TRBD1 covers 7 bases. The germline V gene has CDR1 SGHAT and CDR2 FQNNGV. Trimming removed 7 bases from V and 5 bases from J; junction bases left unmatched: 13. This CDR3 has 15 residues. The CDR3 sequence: CASTLGGQRSYGYTF. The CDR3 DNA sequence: TGTGCCAGCACGCTAGGGGGACAGAGATCTTATGGCTACACCTTC.

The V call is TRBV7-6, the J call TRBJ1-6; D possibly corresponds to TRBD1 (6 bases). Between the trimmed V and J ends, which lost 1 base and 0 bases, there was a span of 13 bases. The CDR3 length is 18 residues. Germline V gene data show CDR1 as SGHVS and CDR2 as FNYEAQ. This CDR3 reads CASSLEGQGSSYNSPLHF. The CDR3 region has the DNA TGTGCCAGCAGCTTAGAGGGGCAGGGGAGCTCCTATAATTCACCCCTCCACTTT.

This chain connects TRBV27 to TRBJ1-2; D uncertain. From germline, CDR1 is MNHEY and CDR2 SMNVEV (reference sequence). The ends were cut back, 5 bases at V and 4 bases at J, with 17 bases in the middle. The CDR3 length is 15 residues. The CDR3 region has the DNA TGTGCCAGCAGTCCCAGGCAGCAGATCCCCTATGGCTACACCTTC. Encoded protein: CASSPRQQIPYGYTF.

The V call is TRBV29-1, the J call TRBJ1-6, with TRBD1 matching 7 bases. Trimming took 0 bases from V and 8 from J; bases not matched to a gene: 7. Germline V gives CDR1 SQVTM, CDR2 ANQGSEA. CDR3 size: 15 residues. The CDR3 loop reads CSVEDVAGGDSPLHF. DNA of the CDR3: TGCAGCGTTGAAGATGTAGCAGGGGGTGATTCACCCCTCCACTTT.

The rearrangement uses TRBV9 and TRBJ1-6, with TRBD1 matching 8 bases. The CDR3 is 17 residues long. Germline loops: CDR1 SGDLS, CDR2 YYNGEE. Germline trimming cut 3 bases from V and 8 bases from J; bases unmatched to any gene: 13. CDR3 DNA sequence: TGTGCCAGCAGCGCGAACCTGCGGACAGGGTTAGATTCACCCCTCCACTTT. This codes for CASSANLRTGLDSPLHF.

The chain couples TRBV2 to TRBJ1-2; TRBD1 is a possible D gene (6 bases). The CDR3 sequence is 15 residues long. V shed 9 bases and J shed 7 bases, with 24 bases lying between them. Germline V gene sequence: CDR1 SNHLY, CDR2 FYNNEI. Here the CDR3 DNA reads TGTGCCAGTGGTAACCCCGGGACAAAAAGGTTTGGCTACACCTTC. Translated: CASGNPGTKRFGYTF.

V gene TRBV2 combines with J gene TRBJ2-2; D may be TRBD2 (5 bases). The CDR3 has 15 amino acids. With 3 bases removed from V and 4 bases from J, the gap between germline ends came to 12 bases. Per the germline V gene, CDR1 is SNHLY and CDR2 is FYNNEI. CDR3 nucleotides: TGTGCCAGCAGTGAGCTCGGGGATGGCACCGGGGAGCTGTTTTTT. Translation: CASSELGDGTGELFF. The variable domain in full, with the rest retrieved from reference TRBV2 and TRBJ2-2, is EPEVTQTPSHQVTQMGQEVILRCVPISNHLYFYWYRQILGQKVEFLVSFYNNEISEKSEIFDDQFSVERPDGSNFTLKIRSTKLEDSAMYFCASSELGDGTGELFFGEGSRLTVL.

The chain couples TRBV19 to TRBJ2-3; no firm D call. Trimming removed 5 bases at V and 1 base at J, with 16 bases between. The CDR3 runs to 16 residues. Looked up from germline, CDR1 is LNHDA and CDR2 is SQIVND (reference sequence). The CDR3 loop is CASSDAPPLGTDTQYF. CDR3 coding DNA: TGTGCCAGTAGTGACGCCCCCCCTCTGGGCACAGATACGCAGTATTTT. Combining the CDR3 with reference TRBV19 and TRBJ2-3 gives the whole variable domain DGGITQSPKYLFRKEGQNVTLSCEQNLNHDAMYWYRQDPGQGLRLIYYSQIVNDFQKGDIAEGYSVSREKKESFPLTVTSAQKNPTAFYLCASSDAPPLGTDTQYFGPGTRLTVL.

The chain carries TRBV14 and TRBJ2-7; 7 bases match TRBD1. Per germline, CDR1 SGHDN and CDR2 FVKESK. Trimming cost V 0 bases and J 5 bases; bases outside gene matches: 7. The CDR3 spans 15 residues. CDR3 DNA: TGTGCCAGCAGCCAAGATACAGGGGCTGCGGACGAGCAGTACTTC. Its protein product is CASSQDTGAADEQYF.

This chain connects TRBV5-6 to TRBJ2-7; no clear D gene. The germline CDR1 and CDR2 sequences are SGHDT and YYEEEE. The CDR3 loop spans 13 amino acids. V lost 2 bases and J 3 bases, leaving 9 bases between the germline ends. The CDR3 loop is CASSFQDLYEQYF. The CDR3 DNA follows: TGTGCCAGCAGCTTCCAGGACCTCTACGAGCAGTACTTC. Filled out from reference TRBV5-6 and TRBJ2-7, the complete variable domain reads DAGVTQSPTHLIKTRGQQVTLRCSPKSGHDTVSWYQQALGQGPQFIFQYYEEEERQRGNFPDRFSGHQFPNYSSELNVNALLLGDSALYLCASSFQDLYEQYFGPGTRLTVT.

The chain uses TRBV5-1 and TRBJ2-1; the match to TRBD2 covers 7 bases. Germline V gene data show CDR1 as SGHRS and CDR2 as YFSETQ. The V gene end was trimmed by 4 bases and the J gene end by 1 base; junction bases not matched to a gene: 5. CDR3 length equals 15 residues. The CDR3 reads CASSLTGGSYNEQFF. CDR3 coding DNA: TGCGCCAGCAGCCTAACGGGGGGTTCCTACAATGAGCAGTTCTTC.

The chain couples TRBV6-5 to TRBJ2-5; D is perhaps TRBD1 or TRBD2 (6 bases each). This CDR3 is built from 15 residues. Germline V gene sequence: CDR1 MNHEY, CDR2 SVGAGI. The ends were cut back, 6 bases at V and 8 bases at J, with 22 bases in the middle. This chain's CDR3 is CASSLQGSGRGTQYF. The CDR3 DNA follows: TGTGCCAGCAGCCTACAGGGTTCAGGGCGGGGAACCCAGTACTTC.

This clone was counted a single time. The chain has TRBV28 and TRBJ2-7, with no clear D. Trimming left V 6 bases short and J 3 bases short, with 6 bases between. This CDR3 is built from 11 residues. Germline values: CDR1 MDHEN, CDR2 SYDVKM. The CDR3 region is CASRWHYEQYF. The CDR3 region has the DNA TGTGCCAGCAGATGGCACTACGAGCAGTACTTC.

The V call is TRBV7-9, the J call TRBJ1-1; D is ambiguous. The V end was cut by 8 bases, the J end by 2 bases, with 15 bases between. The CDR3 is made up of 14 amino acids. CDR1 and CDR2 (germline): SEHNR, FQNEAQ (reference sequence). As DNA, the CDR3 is TGTGCCAGCTATCAATGGGCTACAAACACTGAAGCTTTCTTT. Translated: CASYQWATNTEAFF. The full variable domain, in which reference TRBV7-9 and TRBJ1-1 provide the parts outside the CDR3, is DTGVSQNPRHKITKRGQNVTFRCDPISEHNRLYWYRQTLGQGPEFLTYFQNEAQLEKSRLLSDRFSAERPKGSFSTLEIQRTEQGDSAMYLCASYQWATNTEAFFGQGTRLTVV.